This T cell receptor (beta chain) was documented in a study of PD-1 blockade in mismatch repair-deficient tumors. Overall study: Patients had approximately 11 mismatch repair-deficient cancer types, all previously treated and progressing. Notes on the study in general: Rapid post-treatment expansion, then contraction, generally preceding radiologic response, marked tumor-resident clones.

CDR1 and CDR2 from the germline V gene are MNHEY and SMNVEV (reference sequence). The CDR3 sequence is 14 residues long. V gave up 7 bases and J gave up 5 bases; unmatched junction bases: 8. On this clone: Its antigen is still unknown.

Data came from immunoSEQ multiplex PCR; TCRdb stores just in-frame clones and leaves some out. This sample carries about 67,000 clones, almost 80% of them seen once, and the ten largest clones take roughly 6%. Every patient had mismatch repair deficiency by PCR or immunohistochemistry. A few pembrolizumab responders had their TCRs sequenced. This clonotype was sampled from an adult with mismatch repair-deficient cancer. The rearrangement links TRBV27 to TRBJ2-1; 7 bases match TRBD1. Sequenced material: peripheral blood, taken 2 weeks after starting pembrolizumab. CDR3 protein: CASTQQGLHNEQFF. In DNA form, the CDR3 reads TGTGCCAGCACCCAACAGGGGTTGCACAATGAGCAGTTCTTC.